A single sample gave rise to the 20 T cell receptor beta chains below, sequenced in a study of T cell changes during pregnancy in multiple sclerosis. Sequencing was performed with immunoSEQ multiplex PCR; in TCRdb, only in-frame clones are kept and a portion is missing. The table includes 42,000 or so clones, around 93% detected once. The specimen comprised CD4+ T cells from peripheral blood mononuclear cells, sampled after pregnancy. The receptors originated from a female donor with multiple sclerosis, enrolled in a pregnancy study.

V usage is TRBV19 and J usage is TRBJ2-7; 10 nucleotides line up with TRBD1. CDR1 and CDR2 (germline): LNHDA, SQIVND (reference sequence). The CDR3 covers 15 residues. The junction had 9 bases not matched to a gene; V was cut back by 6 bases and J by 4 bases. CDR3 protein: CASRPGTGESYEQYF. The DNA for the CDR3 is TGTGCCAGTAGGCCCGGGACAGGGGAGTCATACGAGCAGTACTTC. The entire variable domain, with the rest obtained from reference TRBV19 and TRBJ2-7, is as follows: DGGITQSPKYLFRKEGQNVTLSCEQNLNHDAMYWYRQDPGQGLRLIYYSQIVNDFQKGDIAEGYSVSREKKESFPLTVTSAQKNPTAFYLCASRPGTGESYEQYFGPGTRLTVT.

This rearrangement joins TRBV6-1 to TRBJ1-5, with 7 bases fitting TRBD1. This CDR3 has 15 residues. V trimming: 1 base; J trimming: 7 bases; junction bases outside the gene matches: 7. Germline V lookup: CDR1 MNHNS, CDR2 SASEGT. As DNA, the CDR3 is TGTGCCAGCAGTGAAGTAAGACAGGGAAGACAGCCCCAGCATTTT. It translates to CASSEVRQGRQPQHF.

The chain has TRBV6-1 and TRBJ1-1; D is ambiguous. Trimming removed 5 bases from V and 3 bases from J, with 13 bases in between. The CDR3 covers 14 residues. Germline V lookup: CDR1 MNHNS, CDR2 SASEGT. CDR3: CASSQQRTYTEAFF. CDR3 sequence (DNA): TGTGCCAGCAGTCAACAGAGAACATACACTGAAGCTTTCTTT.

The chain combines TRBV6-5 with TRBJ1-3; perhaps TRBD1 as D (5 bases). V gave up 4 bases and J gave up 2 bases, with 12 bases separating them. This CDR3 is built from 15 residues. The germline V gene has CDR1 MNHEY and CDR2 SVGAGI. The CDR3 protein is CASSSRRTTGNTIYF. In DNA form, the CDR3 reads TGTGCCAGCAGTTCCCGTCGGACAACTGGAAACACCATATATTTT.

The gene calls are TRBV9 and TRBJ1-2; D call uncertain. V dropped 5 bases and J dropped 2 bases, with 4 bases sitting between them. In germline, CDR1 is SGDLS, CDR2 YYNGEE. This CDR3 contains 11 residues. In DNA form, the CDR3 reads TGTGCCAGCAGTCTCAACTATGGCTACACCTTC. This codes for CASSLNYGYTF.

V gene TRBV6-1 combines with J gene TRBJ1-2, with 8 bases lining up with TRBD1. Germline V gene sequence: CDR1 MNHNS, CDR2 SASEGT. The junction had 5 bases not matched to a gene; V was cut back by 1 base and J by 10 bases. This CDR3 is 13 amino acids long. CDR3 DNA sequence: TGTGCCAGCAGTGAAGGACAGGGGATCCACTACACCTTC. Translation: CASSEGQGIHYTF.

This sequence joins TRBV7-6 and TRBJ1-6; 9 positions agree with TRBD1. The CDR3 runs 17 residues. Per the germline V gene, CDR1 is SGHVS and CDR2 is FNYEAQ. The V gene end was trimmed by 4 bases and the J gene end by 9 bases; junction bases not matched to a gene: 13. The DNA of the CDR3 is TGTGCCAGCAGCTCATCCGCCCCCGGGACAGGGACTTCACCCCTCCACTTT. The encoded protein is CASSSSAPGTGTSPLHF.

J is TRBJ2-3 and V is TRBV6-5, with D perhaps matching TRBD2 (5 bases). CDR3 length: 13 residues. Per the germline V gene, CDR1 is MNHEY and CDR2 is SVGAGI. Trimming left V 7 bases short and J 6 bases short, with 14 bases between. In DNA, the CDR3 is TGTGCCAGCACCGAACCCCCGGGGGATACGCAGTATTTT. It encodes CASTEPPGDTQYF.

The chain is built from TRBV29-1 and TRBJ2-5; 10 bases align to TRBD2. CDR1 and CDR2 from the germline V gene are SQVTM and ANQGSEA. The junction had 7 bases not matched to a gene; V was cut back by 7 bases and J by 5 bases. The CDR3 covers 13 residues. CDR3 nucleotides: TGCAGCGACATTAGCGGGGGGTTGGAGACCCAGTACTTC. Residues: CSDISGGLETQYF.

The chain recombines TRBV19 with TRBJ1-5, with no clear D. V dropped 3 bases and J dropped 7 bases, with 16 bases sitting between them. The germline V gene encodes CDR1 LNHDA and CDR2 SQIVND (reference sequence). The CDR3 is made up of 15 amino acids. Written as DNA, the CDR3 is TGTGCCAGTAGTATTGCAGAGGGCTTTAGCCAGCCCCAGCATTTT. Translation: CASSIAEGFSQPQHF.

CDR3 sequence: CASLGHWNTEAFF. The CDR3 nucleotides read TGCGCCAGCCTGGGACACTGGAACACTGAAGCTTTCTTT. The V and J genes are TRBV4-1 and TRBJ1-1; a weak D match, TRBD1 (6 bases). Looked up from germline, CDR1 is MGHRA and CDR2 is YSYEKL. V was trimmed by 8 bases and J by 1 base, leaving 11 bases between them. The CDR3 is 13 residues long.

This chain uses TRBV30 with TRBJ1-2; the D is unclear. Trimming took 3 bases from V and 3 from J, leaving 11 bases between them. Per the germline V gene, CDR1 is GTSNPN and CDR2 is SVGIG (reference sequence). This CDR3 is 13 amino acids long. CDR3 loop: CAWRWSSDYGYTF. The CDR3 DNA sequence: TGTGCCTGGAGGTGGAGCAGCGACTATGGCTACACCTTC.

This chain joins TRBV7-6 and TRBJ1-1; perhaps TRBD1 as D (5 bases). The CDR3 is 16 residues long. Trimming stripped 5 bases from V and 5 bases from J, with 21 bases between. Germline V gene sequence: CDR1 SGHVS, CDR2 FNYEAQ. As DNA, the CDR3 is TGTGCCAGCAGCCCAGTAAGTTGGGGCGCGGAAACTGAAGCTTTCTTT. This translates into CASSPVSWGAETEAFF.

The CDR3 nucleotides are TGTGCCAGCAGACCCGCACAGGGGAACACTGAAGCTTTCTTT. It encodes CASRPAQGNTEAFF. The chain couples TRBV7-9 to TRBJ1-1; the D gene is possibly TRBD1 (6 bases). The germline gives CDR1 SEHNR, CDR2 FQNEAQ (reference sequence). The V and J ends lost 6 bases and 1 base respectively, with 12 bases between them. The length of the CDR3 is 14 residues.

This clone was detected only once. The chain uses TRBV29-1 and TRBJ1-3; D is undetermined. The CDR3 length is 14 residues. V was trimmed by 4 bases and J by 0 bases, leaving 10 bases between them. CDR1 and CDR2 (germline): SQVTM, ANQGSEA. CDR3 protein: CSVGAVSSGNTIYF. The CDR3 DNA reads as TGCAGCGTTGGAGCCGTAAGCTCTGGAAACACCATATATTTT. The full variable domain, its missing parts supplied by reference TRBV29-1 and TRBJ1-3, is SAVISQKPSRDICQRGTSLTIQCQVDSQVTMMFWYRQQPGQSLTLIATANQGSEATYESGFVIDKFPISRPNLTFSTLTVSNMSPEDSSIYLCSVGAVSSGNTIYFGEGSWLTVV.

The rearrangement joins TRBV6-1 to TRBJ1-2; D is unresolved. From germline, CDR1 is MNHNS and CDR2 SASEGT. Between the trimmed V and J ends, which lost 2 bases and 4 bases, there was a span of 8 bases. The length of the CDR3 is 13 residues. In DNA, the CDR3 is TGTGCCAGCAGTGAAATACAGCTCTATGGCTACACCTTC. Protein sequence: CASSEIQLYGYTF.

This chain connects TRBV15 to TRBJ1-1; D is ambiguous. The germline gives CDR1 LNHNV, CDR2 YYDKDF (reference sequence). V shed 1 base and J shed 1 base, with 7 bases lying between them. This CDR3 comprises 14 residues. This chain's CDR3 is CATSRARQNTEAFF. The CDR3 region has the DNA TGTGCCACCAGCAGAGCAAGACAGAACACTGAAGCTTTCTTT.

The chain links TRBV5-6 to TRBJ1-1; D is ambiguous. The ends were cut back, 2 bases at V and 9 bases at J, with 14 bases in the middle. The length of the CDR3 is 13 residues. The germline gives CDR1 SGHDT, CDR2 YYEEEE. The CDR3 protein is CASSLKAGLKAFF. Written as DNA, the CDR3 is TGTGCCAGCAGCTTAAAAGCCGGGTTGAAAGCTTTCTTT.

The chain is built from TRBV13 and TRBJ2-6; 11 bases are a match to TRBD2. Germline V lookup: CDR1 PRHDT, CDR2 FYEKMQ (reference sequence). CDR3 length equals 18 residues. J was trimmed by 0 bases and V by 3 bases; bases with no gene match: 4. The CDR3 loop reads CASSFSGGVSSGANVLTF. CDR3 coding DNA: TGTGCCAGCAGCTTTAGCGGGGGGGTGAGCTCTGGGGCCAACGTCCTGACTTTC.

V gene TRBV5-4 combines with J gene TRBJ2-3; TRBD1 is a possible D gene (6 bases). Germline V gene data show CDR1 as SGHNT and CDR2 as YYREEE (reference sequence). Trimming stripped 4 bases from V and 2 bases from J, with 14 bases between. CDR3 length: 15 residues. DNA of the CDR3: TGTGCCAGCAGCCGGGACATCCGTAACACAGATACGCAGTATTTT. Translated, it gives CASSRDIRNTDTQYF.